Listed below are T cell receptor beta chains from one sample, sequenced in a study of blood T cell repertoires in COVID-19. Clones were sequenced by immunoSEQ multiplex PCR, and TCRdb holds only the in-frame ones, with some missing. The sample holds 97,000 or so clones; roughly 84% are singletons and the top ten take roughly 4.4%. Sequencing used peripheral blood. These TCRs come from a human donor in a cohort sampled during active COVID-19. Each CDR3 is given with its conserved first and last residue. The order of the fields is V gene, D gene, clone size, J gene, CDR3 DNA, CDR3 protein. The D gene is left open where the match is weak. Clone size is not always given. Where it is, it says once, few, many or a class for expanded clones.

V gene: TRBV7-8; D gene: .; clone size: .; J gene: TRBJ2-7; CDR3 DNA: TGTGCCAGCAGCTTCGCCAGGTACTCCTACGAGCAGTACTTC; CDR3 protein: CASSFARYSYEQYF
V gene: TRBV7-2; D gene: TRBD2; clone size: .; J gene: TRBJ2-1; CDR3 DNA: TGTGCCAGCAGCTTAAGACTAGCGGGGGGACCCTACAATGAGCAGTTCTTC; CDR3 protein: CASSLRLAGGPYNEQFF
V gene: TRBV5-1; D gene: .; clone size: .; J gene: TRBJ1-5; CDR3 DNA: TGCGCCAGCAGCTTGGACGGGGGGGGGCCCCAGCATTTT; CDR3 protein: CASSLDGGGPQHF
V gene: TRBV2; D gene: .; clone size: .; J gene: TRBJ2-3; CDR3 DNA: TGTGCCAGCAGTGCTCTGTCGGGGAGGACAGATACGCAGTATTTT; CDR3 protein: CASSALSGRTDTQYF
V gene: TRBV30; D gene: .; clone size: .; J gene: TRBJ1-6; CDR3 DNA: TGTGCCTGGAGTGTAATTTTTAGGGCAGGGGAACCGTCCTATAATTCACCCCTCCACTTT; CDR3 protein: CAWSVIFRAGEPSYNSPLHF
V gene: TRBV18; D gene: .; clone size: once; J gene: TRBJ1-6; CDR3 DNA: TGTGCCAGCTCATCATCAGGTGAACGTTCACCCCTCCACTTT; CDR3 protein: CASSSSGERSPLHF
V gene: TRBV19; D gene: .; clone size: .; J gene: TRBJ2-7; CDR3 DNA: TGTGCCAGTAGTATGAATGGAGGGTCTGACGAGCAGTACTTC; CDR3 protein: CASSMNGGSDEQYF
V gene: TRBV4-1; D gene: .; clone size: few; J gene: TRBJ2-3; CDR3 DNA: TGCGCCAGCAGCCAAGATCCTCGGGGTAGGGATACGCAGTATTTT; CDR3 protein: CASSQDPRGRDTQYF
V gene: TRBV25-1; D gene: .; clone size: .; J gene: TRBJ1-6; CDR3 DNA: TGTGCCAGCAGTGAATTCAGGGAAAATAATTCACCCCTCCACTTT; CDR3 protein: CASSEFRENNSPLHF
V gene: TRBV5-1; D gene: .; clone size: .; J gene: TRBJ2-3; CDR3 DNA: TGCGCCAGCAGCTTGGCCGTGGGCCATCGAGATACGCAGTATTTT; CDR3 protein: CASSLAVGHRDTQYF
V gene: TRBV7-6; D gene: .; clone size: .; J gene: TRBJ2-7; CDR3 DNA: TGTGCCAGCAGCTCGTCGGTCGCATCGGTCGAGCAGTACTTC; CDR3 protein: CASSSSVASVEQYF
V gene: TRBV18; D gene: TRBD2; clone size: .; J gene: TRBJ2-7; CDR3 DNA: TGTGCCAGCTCACTGACGACTAGCGGGAACTACGAGCAGTACTTC; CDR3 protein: CASSLTTSGNYEQYF
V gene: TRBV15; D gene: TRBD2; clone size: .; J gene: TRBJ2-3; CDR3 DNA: TGTGCCACCAGCCGCAGGGCGGGGGGCCGACGTAGCACAGATACGCAGTATTTT; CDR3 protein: CATSRRAGGRRSTDTQYF
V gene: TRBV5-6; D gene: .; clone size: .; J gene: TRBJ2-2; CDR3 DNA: TGTGCCAGCCATCTGGGGGGTTGGACCGGGGAGCTGTTTTTT; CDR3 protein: CASHLGGWTGELFF
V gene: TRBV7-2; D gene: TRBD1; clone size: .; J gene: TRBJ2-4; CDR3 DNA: TGTGCCAGCAGGGGACAGGGGCTTTTAAGATTTTTTCGCTTCATTCAGTACTTC; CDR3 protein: CASRGQGLLRFFRFIQYF
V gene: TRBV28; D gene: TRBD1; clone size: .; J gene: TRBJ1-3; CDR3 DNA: TGTGCCAGCAGTTTGCTTCAGCAGGGGGGATCTGGAAACACCATATATTTT; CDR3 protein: CASSLLQQGGSGNTIYF
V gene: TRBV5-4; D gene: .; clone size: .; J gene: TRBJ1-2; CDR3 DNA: TGTGCCAGCAGCTTGGCCAAAAGGGGACATGTAAATGGCTACACCTTC; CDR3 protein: CASSLAKRGHVNGYTF
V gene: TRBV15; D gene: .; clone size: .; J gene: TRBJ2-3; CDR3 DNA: TGTGCCACCTCCCTAAAAAGCACAGATACGCAGTATTTT; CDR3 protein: CATSLKSTDTQYF
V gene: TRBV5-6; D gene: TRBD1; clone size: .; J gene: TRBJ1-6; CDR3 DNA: TGTGCCAGCAGCGCCGGACAGGGGGAAAGGTCACCCCTCCACTTT; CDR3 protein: CASSAGQGERSPLHF
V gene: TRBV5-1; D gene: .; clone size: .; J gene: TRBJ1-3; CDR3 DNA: TGCGCCAGCAGCAGGGCGGGGATCTCCTCTGGAAACACCATATATTTT; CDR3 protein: CASSRAGISSGNTIYF
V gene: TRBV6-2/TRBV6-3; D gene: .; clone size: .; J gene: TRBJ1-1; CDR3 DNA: TGTGCCAGCAGCCCCGAAAACAATAGGGGGACTGAAGCTTTCTTT; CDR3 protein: CASSPENNRGTEAFF
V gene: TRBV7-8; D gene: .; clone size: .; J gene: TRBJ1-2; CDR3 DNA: TGTGCCAGCAGCCCGCAACCTACGACGGGTGGGGGCTACACCTTC; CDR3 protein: CASSPQPTTGGGYTF
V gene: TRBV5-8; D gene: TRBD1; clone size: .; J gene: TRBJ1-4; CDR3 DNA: TGTGCCAGCAGCTTGGGACAGGGGAACGAAAAACTGTTTTTT; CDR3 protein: CASSLGQGNEKLFF
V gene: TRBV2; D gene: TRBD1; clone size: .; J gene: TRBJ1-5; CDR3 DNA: TGTGCCAGCAGAATGGGACAGGGGCATCAGCCCCAGCATTTT; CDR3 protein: CASRMGQGHQPQHF
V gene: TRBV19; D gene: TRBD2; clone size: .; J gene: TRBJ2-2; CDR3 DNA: TGTGCCAGTAGTAACAGCGGGGGGGCTGGCACCGGGGAGCTGTTTTTT; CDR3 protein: CASSNSGGAGTGELFF
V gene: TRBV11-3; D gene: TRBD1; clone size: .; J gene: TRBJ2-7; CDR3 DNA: TGTGCCAGCAGCCCGACAGGGTCCCGTAGCGAGCAGTACTTC; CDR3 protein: CASSPTGSRSEQYF
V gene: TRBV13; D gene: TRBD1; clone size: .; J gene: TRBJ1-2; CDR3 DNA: TGTGCCAGCAGCCCAGACAGGGTCGCGAGCTATGGCTACACCTTC; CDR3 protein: CASSPDRVASYGYTF
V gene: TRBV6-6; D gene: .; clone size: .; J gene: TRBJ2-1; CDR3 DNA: TGTGCCAGCAATTCGGGGAGCTACAATGAGCAGTTCTTC; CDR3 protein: CASNSGSYNEQFF
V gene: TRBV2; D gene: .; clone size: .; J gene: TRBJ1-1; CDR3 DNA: TGTGCCAGCAGTCAAATGAACACTGAAGCTTTCTTT; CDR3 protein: CASSQMNTEAFF
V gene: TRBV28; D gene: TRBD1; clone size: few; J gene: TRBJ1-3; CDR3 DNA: TGTGCCAGCAGGCCGACAGGGATCGGAAACACCATATATTTT; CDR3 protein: CASRPTGIGNTIYF
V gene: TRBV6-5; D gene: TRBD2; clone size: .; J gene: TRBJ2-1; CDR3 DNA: TGTGCCAGCAGAAACCAGCGGGGGGCGTACAATGAGCAGTTCTTC; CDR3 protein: CASRNQRGAYNEQFF
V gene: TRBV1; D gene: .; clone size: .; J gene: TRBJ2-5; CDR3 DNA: TGCACCAGCAGCCCGAGGAAGGGGGGGCGGATAAACAAAGAGACCCAGTACTTC; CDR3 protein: CTSSPRKGGRINKETQYF
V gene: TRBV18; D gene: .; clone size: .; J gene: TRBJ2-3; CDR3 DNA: TGTGCCAGCTCACCTTCAGGGGATACGCAGTATTTT; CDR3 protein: CASSPSGDTQYF
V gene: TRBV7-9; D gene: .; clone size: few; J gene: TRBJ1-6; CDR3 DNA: TGTGCCAGCAGCCCCAGGGCGGATTCACCCCTCCACTTT; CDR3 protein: CASSPRADSPLHF
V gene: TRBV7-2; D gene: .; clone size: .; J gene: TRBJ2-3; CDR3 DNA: TGTGCCAGCAGCTTAGTTTCCTATCGGGGGACAGATACGCAGTATTTT; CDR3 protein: CASSLVSYRGTDTQYF
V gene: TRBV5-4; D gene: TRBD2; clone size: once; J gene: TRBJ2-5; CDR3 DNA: TGTGCCAGCAGCTTACCGGGACTAGCTGCCGAGACCCAGTACTTC; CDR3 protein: CASSLPGLAAETQYF
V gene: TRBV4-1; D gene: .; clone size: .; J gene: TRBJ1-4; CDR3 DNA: TGCGCCAGCAGCCACGTCGGCGGAGGAAGTGAAAAACTGTTTTTT; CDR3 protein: CASSHVGGGSEKLFF
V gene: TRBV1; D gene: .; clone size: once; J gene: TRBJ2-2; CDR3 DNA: TGCACCAGCAGCTTGGGGGGACTCCTGGGGCGCGGGGCCGGGGAGCTGTTTTTT; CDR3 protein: CTSSLGGLLGRGAGELFF
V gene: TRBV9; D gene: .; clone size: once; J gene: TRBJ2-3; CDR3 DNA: TGTGCCAGCAGCCCAAGCTCGCTAGCAGGCGCAGATACGCAGTATTTT; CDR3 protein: CASSPSSLAGADTQYF
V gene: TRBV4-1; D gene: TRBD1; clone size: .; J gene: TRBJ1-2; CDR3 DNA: TGCGCCAGCAGCCAAACAGGACAGGGACCGATCTATGGCTACACCTTC; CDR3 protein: CASSQTGQGPIYGYTF
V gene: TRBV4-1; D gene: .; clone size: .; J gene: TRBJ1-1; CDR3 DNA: TGCGCCAGCAGCCAAGAGCCGGGAGTTGAAGCTTTCTTT; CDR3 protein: CASSQEPGVEAFF
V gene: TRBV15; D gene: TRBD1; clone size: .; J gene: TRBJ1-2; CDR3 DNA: TGTGCCACCAGCAGAACAGGGGGACCTAACTATGGCTACACCTTC; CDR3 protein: CATSRTGGPNYGYTF
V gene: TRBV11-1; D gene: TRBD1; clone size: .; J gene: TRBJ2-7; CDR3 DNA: TGTGCCAGCAGCTTCAATCAGGGGGCCTACGAGCAGTACTTC; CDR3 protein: CASSFNQGAYEQYF
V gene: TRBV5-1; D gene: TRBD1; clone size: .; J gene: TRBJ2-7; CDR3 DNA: TGCGCCAGCAGCTTGGCCGGAGGGACAGGGGGCCTTGAGCAGTACTTC; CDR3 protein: CASSLAGGTGGLEQYF
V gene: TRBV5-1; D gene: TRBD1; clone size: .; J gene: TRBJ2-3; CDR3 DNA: TGCGCCAGCAGCATAGGACAGGTGCGCGGCACAGATACGCAGTATTTT; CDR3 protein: CASSIGQVRGTDTQYF
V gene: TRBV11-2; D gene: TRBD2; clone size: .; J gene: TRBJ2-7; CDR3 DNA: TGTGCCAGCAGTCCTTCGGTAGCGGGGGCGAGAAACGAGCAGTACTTC; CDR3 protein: CASSPSVAGARNEQYF
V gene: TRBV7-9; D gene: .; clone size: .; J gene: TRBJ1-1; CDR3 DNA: TGTGCCAGCAGCCCTTCCCGGGGGGCTCGCACTGAAGCTTTCTTT; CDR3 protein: CASSPSRGARTEAFF
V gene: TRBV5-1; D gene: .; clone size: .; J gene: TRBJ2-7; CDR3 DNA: TGCGCCAGCAGCTTGGACAGCGGCTTCTACGAGCAGTACTTC; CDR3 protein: CASSLDSGFYEQYF
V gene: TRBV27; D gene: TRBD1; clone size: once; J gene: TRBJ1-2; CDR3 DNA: TGTGCCAGCAGTTTAAGAGGGACAGGGGAGGGCTACACCTTC; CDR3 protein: CASSLRGTGEGYTF
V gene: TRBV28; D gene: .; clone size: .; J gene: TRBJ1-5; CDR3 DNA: TGTGCCAGCAGATTGGGGGGGGTCGGACAGCCCCAGCATTTT; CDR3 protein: CASRLGGVGQPQHF
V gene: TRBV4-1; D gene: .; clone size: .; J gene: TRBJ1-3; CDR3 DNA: TGCGCCAGCAGCCAAATAGAACAGCTGAGCTCTGGAAACACCATATATTTT; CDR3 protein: CASSQIEQLSSGNTIYF
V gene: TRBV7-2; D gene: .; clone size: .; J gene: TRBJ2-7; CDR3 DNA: TGTGCCAGCAGCCCAAAGCGACGGGAGCTAACCTACGAGCAGTACTTC; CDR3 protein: CASSPKRRELTYEQYF
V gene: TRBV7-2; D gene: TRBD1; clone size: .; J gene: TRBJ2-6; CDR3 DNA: TGTGCCAGCAGCCCGGGACAGGCTAGCTCTGGGGCCAACGTCCTGACTTTC; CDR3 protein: CASSPGQASSGANVLTF